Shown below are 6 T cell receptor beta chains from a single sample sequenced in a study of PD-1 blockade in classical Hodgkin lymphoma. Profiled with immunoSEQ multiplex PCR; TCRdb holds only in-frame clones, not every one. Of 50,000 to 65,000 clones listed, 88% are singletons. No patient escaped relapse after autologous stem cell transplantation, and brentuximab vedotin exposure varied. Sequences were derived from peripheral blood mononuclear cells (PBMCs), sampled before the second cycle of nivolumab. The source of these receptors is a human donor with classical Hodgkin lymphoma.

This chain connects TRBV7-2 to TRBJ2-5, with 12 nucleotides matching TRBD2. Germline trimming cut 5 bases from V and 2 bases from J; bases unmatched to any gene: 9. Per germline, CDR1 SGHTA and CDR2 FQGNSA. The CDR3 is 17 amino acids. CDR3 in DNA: TGTGCCAGCAGCCCGGCACTAGCGGGGGGCAGGCAAGAGACCCAGTACTTC. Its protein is CASSPALAGGRQETQYF.

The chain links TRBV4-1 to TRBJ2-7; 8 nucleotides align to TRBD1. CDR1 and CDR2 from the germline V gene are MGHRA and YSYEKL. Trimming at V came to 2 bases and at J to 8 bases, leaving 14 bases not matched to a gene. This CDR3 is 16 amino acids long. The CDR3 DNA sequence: TGCGCCAGCAGCCAATCCGGGACAGGCCGGGTGGGCCAGCAGTACTTC. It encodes CASSQSGTGRVGQQYF.

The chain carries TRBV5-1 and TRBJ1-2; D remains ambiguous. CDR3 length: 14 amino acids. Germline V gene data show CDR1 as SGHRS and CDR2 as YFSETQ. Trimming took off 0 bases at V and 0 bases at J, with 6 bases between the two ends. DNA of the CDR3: TGCGCCAGCAGCTTGGGCTCCGCTAACTATGGCTACACCTTC. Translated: CASSLGSANYGYTF.

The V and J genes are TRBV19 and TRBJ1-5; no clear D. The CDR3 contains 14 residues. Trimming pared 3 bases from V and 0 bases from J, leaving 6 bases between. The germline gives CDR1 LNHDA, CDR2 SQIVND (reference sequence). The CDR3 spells CASSIRNSNQPQHF. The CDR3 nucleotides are TGTGCCAGTAGTATCAGGAATAGCAATCAGCCCCAGCATTTT. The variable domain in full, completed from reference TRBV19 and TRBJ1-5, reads DGGITQSPKYLFRKEGQNVTLSCEQNLNHDAMYWYRQDPGQGLRLIYYSQIVNDFQKGDIAEGYSVSREKKESFPLTVTSAQKNPTAFYLCASSIRNSNQPQHFGDGTRLSIL.

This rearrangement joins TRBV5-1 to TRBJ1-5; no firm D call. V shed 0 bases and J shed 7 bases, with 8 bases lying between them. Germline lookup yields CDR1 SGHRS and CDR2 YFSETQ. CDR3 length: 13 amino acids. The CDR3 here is CASSLESGQPQHF. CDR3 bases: TGCGCCAGCAGCTTGGAGTCCGGGCAGCCCCAGCATTTT.

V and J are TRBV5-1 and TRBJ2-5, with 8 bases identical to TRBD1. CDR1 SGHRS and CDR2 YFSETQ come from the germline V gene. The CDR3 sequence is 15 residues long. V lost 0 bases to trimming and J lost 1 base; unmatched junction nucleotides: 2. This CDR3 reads CASSLVGQGQETQYF. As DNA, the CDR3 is TGCGCCAGCAGCTTGGTTGGACAGGGCCAAGAGACCCAGTACTTC.